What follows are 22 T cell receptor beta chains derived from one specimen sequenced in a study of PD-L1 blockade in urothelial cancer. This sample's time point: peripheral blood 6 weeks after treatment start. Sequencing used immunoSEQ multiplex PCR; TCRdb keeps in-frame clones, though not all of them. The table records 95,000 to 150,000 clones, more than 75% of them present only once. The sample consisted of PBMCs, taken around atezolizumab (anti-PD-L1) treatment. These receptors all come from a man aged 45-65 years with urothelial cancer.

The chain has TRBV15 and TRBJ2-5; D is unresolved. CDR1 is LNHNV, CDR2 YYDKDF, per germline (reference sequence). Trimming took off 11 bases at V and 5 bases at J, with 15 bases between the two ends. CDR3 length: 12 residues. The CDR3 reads CAVPIGAETQYF. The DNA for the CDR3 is TGTGCCGTACCAATCGGAGCGGAGACCCAGTACTTC.

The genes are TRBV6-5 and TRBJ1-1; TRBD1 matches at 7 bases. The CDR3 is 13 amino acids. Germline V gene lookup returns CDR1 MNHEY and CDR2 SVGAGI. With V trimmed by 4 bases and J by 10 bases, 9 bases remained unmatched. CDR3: CASSSQGFQLAFF. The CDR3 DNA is TGTGCCAGCAGTTCACAGGGGTTTCAGTTAGCTTTCTTT.

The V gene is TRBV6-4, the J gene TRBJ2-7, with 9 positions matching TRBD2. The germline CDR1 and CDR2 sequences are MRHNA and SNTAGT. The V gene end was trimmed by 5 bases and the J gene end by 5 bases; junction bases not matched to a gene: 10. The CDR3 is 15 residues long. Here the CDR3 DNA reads TGTGCCAGCAGTCCCCCCGGGACTAGCCACCACGAGCAGTACTTC. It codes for CASSPPGTSHHEQYF.

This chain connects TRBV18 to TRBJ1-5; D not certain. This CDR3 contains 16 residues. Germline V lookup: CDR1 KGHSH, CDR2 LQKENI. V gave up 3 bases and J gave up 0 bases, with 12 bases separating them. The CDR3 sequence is CASSPTGRHSNQPQHF. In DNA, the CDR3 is TGTGCCAGCTCACCGACCGGGAGACATAGCAATCAGCCCCAGCATTTT.

CDR3 protein: CASRTETGLSEKLFF. CDR3 DNA: TGTGCCAGCCGAACCGAAACAGGGTTAAGTGAAAAACTGTTTTTT. The chain is built from TRBV6-1 and TRBJ1-4, with a weak D call TRBD1 (6 bases). V was cut by 8 bases and J by 7 bases, with 20 bases left in between. CDR1 MNHNS and CDR2 SASEGT come from the germline V gene. The CDR3 is made up of 15 amino acids.

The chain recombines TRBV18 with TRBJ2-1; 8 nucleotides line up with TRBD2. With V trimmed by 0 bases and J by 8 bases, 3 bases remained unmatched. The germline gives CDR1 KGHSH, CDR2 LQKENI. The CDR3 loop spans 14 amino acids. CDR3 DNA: TGTGCCAGCTCACCACCGGGGACTAGAGATGAGCAGTTCTTC. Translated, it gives CASSPPGTRDEQFF.

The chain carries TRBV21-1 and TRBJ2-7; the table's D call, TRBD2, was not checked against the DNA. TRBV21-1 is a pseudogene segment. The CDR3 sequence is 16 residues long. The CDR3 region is CASSKKQYRRSYEQYF. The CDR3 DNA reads TGTGCCAGCAGCAAAAAGCAATACCGTAGATCCTACGAGCAGTACTTC.

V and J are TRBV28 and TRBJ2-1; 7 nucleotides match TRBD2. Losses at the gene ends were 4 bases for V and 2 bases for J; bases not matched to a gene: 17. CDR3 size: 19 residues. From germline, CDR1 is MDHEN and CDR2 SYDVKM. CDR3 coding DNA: TGTGCCAGCAGTTCATCTCCCTCCTCTAGCGGCCTAACCTACAATGAGCAGTTCTTC. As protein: CASSSSPSSSGLTYNEQFF.

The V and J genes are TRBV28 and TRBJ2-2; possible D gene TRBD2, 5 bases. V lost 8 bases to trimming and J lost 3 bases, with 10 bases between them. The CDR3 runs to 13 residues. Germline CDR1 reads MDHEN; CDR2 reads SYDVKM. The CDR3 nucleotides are TGTGCCAGCCGGAGGTGGGACACCGGGGAGCTGTTTTTT. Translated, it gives CASRRWDTGELFF.

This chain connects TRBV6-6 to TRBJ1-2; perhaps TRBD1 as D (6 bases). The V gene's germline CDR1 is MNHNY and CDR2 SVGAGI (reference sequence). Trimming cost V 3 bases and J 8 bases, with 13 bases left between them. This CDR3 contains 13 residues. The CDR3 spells CASSYQQGLGYTF. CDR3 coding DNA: TGTGCCAGCAGTTATCAGCAGGGGCTGGGCTACACCTTC.

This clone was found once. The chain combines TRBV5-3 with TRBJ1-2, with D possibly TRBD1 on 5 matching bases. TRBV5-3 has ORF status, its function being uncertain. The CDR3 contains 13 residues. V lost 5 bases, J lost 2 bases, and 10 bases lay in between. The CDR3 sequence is CARSLRVNYGYTF. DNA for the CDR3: TGTGCCAGAAGTCTCAGGGTAAACTATGGCTACACCTTC.

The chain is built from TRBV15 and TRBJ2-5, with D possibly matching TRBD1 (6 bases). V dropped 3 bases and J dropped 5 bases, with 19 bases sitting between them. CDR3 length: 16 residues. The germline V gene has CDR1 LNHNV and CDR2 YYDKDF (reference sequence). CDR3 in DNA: TGTGCCACCAGCAGTCAAGTATCAGGGGTCGGGGAGACCCAGTACTTC. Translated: CATSSQVSGVGETQYF.

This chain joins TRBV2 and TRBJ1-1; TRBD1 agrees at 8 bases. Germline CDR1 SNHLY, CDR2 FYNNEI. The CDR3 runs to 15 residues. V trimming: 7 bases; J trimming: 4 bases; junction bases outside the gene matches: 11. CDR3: CASTPEQGARTEAFF. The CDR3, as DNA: TGTGCCAGCACCCCCGAGCAGGGGGCGCGCACTGAAGCTTTCTTT.

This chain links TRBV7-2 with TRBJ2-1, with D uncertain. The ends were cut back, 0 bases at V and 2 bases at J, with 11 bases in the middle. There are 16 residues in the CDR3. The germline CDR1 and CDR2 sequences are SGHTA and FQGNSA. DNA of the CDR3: TGTGCCAGCAGCTTAGCGTTCGGGTTTACCTACAATGAGCAGTTCTTC. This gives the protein CASSLAFGFTYNEQFF.

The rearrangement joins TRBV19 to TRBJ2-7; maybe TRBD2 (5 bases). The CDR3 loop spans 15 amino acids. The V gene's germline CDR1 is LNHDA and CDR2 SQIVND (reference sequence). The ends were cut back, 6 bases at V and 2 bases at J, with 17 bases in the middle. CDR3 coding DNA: TGTGCCAGTAGCACACTTCCGGGGTTGGCCTACGAGCAGTACTTC. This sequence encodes CASSTLPGLAYEQYF.

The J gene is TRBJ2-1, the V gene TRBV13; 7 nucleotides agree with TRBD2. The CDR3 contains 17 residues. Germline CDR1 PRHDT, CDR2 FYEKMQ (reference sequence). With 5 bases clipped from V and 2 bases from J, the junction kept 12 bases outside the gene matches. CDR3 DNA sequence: TGTGCCAGCAGCAAGGGAGGGAGAGCGTTACCCTACAATGAGCAGTTCTTC. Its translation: CASSKGGRALPYNEQFF.

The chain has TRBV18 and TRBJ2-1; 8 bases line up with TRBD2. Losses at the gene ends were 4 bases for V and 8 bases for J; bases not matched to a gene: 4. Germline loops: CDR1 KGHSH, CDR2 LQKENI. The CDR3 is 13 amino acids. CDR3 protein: CASSRSGRDEQFF. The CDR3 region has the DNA TGTGCCAGCTCACGGAGCGGGAGAGATGAGCAGTTCTTC.

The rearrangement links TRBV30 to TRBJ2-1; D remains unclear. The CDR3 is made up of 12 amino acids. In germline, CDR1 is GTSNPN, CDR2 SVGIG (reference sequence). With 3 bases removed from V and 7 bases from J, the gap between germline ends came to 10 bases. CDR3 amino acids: CAWSQEFNEQFF. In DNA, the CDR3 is TGTGCCTGGAGCCAAGAGTTTAATGAGCAGTTCTTC.

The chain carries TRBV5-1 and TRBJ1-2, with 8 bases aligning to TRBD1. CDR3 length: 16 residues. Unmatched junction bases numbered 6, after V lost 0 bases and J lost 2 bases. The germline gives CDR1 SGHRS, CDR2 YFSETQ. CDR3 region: CASSLVVSGGNYGYTF. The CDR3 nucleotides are TGCGCCAGCAGCTTGGTAGTGTCAGGGGGCAACTATGGCTACACCTTC.

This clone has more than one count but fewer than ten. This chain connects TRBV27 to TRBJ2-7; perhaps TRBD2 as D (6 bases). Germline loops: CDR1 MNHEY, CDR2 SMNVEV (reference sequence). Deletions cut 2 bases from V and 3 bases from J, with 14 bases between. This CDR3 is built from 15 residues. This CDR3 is CASSLGAGEIYEQYF. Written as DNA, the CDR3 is TGTGCCAGCAGTTTAGGAGCGGGTGAAATCTACGAGCAGTACTTC.

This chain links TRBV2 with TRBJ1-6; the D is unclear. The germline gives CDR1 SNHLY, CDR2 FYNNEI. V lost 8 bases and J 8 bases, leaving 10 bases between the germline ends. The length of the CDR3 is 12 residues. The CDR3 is CASVTDYSPLHF. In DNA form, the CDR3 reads TGTGCCAGCGTCACAGATTATTCACCCCTCCACTTT.

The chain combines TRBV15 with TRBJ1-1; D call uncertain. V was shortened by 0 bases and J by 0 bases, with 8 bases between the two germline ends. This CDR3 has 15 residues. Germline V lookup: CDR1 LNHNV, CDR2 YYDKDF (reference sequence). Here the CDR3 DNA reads TGTGCCACCAGCAGAGATCAGAATTTGAACACTGAAGCTTTCTTT. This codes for CATSRDQNLNTEAFF.